The rows below give T cell receptor beta chains drawn from one sample of a study of control samples from healthy donors and cancer patients. The assay was immunoSEQ multiplex PCR, and TCRdb's table has in-frame clones only and misses some. The table shows 100,000 to 150,000 clones, with about 88% occurring only once. The specimen sequenced was blood. Every receptor here comes from a man aged 45-60 years in good health. Both conserved end residues are part of each CDR3. The D gene is left open where the match is weak. Clone sizes are given selectively: once, few, many, or a class where the clone is expanded.

cdr3_aa	cdr3_nt	j_call	d_call	clone_size	v_call
CAITTRLGDDKAFF	TGTGCCATCACGACTCGCCTGGGAGACGATAAAGCTTTCTTT	TRBJ1-1	NA	NA	TRBV10-3
CASSFTTGRTTEAFF	TGTGCCAGCAGCTTCACGACAGGGCGGACCACTGAAGCTTTCTTT	TRBJ1-1	TRBD1	NA	TRBV7-6
CASSLEEGYEQYF	TGTGCCAGCAGCTTGGAAGAGGGCTACGAGCAGTACTTC	TRBJ2-7	NA	NA	TRBV5-5
CASNPTDSQETQYF	TGTGCCAGCAATCCAACTGACAGCCAAGAGACCCAGTACTTC	TRBJ2-5	NA	NA	TRBV28
CASSPPDRGPYEQYF	TGTGCCAGCAGTCCACCAGACAGGGGGCCCTACGAGCAGTACTTC	TRBJ2-7	TRBD1	NA	TRBV28
CASSLSGGQETQYF	TGTGCCAGCAGCTTAAGCGGGGGCCAAGAGACCCAGTACTTC	TRBJ2-5	TRBD2	NA	TRBV7-3
CASSPPGQGSFNGYTF	TGTGCCAGCTCACCACCGGGCCAGGGAAGTTTCAATGGCTACACCTTC	TRBJ1-2	NA	few	TRBV18
CASSLAGSTDTQYF	TGTGCCAGCAGCTTAGCGGGTAGCACAGATACGCAGTATTTT	TRBJ2-3	NA	NA	TRBV7-9
CSVDRDSRGTEAFF	TGCAGCGTTGATCGGGACTCCCGAGGGACTGAAGCTTTCTTT	TRBJ1-1	NA	NA	TRBV29-1
CAWTGGAGYNEQFF	TGTGCCTGGACGGGGGGGGCGGGGTACAATGAGCAGTTCTTC	TRBJ2-1	TRBD2	once	TRBV30
CATSDPTYIGNEQFF	TGTGCCACCAGTGACCCAACCTATATCGGGAATGAGCAGTTCTTC	TRBJ2-1	NA	NA	TRBV24-1